This entry describes one TCR beta chain. No antigen is known for it. Germline V gene sequence: CDR1 SGHDT, CDR2 YYEEEE. The V segment lost 4 bases and the J segment 0 bases; nucleotides outside the gene matches: 6. This CDR3 is built from 16 residues. This record comes from a study of cytomegalovirus exposure and HLA in healthy donors. Study-wide findings and caveats: Cytomegalovirus-associated TCR beta chains were listed, numbering approximately 150. In an earlier analysis, productive rearrangement rates for most beta V segments clustered near 90% or 30%.

60 Vbeta and 13 Jbeta primers were used in PCR. Using immunoSEQ multiplex PCR, the repertoire was profiled, and TCRdb retains in-frame clones only, with some absent. The sample lists 250,000 to 350,000 clones; 86% were seen once. Healthy people donating bone marrow made up the donors. The rearrangement joins TRBV5-6 to TRBJ2-7; 11 bases line up with TRBD2. This TCR derives from a man aged 35 to 55 in good health and CMV-seropositive. Sequenced input: PBMCs. The CDR3: CASSVGLAVSSYEQYF. DNA for the CDR3: TGTGCCAGCAGCGTGGGACTAGCGGTAAGCTCCTACGAGCAGTACTTC.